The sequence of this T cell receptor beta chain was determined in a study of T cells in Graves' hyperthyroidism and ophthalmopathy. Using RNA transcripts as the source, TCR beta CDR3 regions were amplified. The primer set for the first-round RT-PCR of the TCR CDR3 was HTBI. TCRdb re-called the multiplex PCR reads with MiXCR, one entry per CDR3 protein. The sample records a few hundred thousand distinct CDR3 sequences, 40% to 55% being singletons. The sample was peripheral blood or thyroid tissue (not recorded which). This clonotype was sampled from a young woman with Graves' hyperthyroidism.

This CDR3 reads CATSRPQGMPQHF. DNA of the CDR3: TGTGCCACCAGCAGACCTCAGGGTATGCCCCAGCATTTT. The chain links TRBV15 to TRBJ1-5; tentatively, D is TRBD1 (5 bases). Germline loops: CDR1 LNHNV, CDR2 YYDKDF (reference sequence). The CDR3 sequence is 13 residues long. V lost 2 bases to trimming and J lost 9 bases, with 11 bases between them.